This T cell receptor (beta chain) was captured by sequencing in a study of T cell responses to AZD1222 COVID-19 vaccine. As for the study in general: Second-dose groups at about 4 or about 12 weeks were pooled.

Sequenced by immunoSEQ multiplex PCR; TCRdb stores in-frame clones only, minus some. The repertoire consists of 70,000 to 90,000 clones, with roughly nine tenths occurring once and the leading ten covering 3%. Comment on this clone: No antigen is known for it. Other DNA sequences of this sample code for an identical CDR3.

The study's findings and limits: Within unmutated variant regions lay the reported targets of nearly half of spike-specific TCRs. Baseline seropositivity characterized only a handful of AZD1222 recipients.

Trimming stripped 0 bases from V and 0 bases from J, with 9 bases between. In germline, CDR1 is MGHRA, CDR2 YSYEKL. The CDR3 covers 16 residues. The source material was peripheral blood, sampled on day 0 of AZD1222 vaccination. This receptor was taken from an adult in good health. The chain links TRBV4-1 to TRBJ1-3, with D perhaps TRBD1 (6 bases). The DNA for the CDR3 is TGCGCCAGCAGCCAAGACAGGGGTAACTCTGGAAACACCATATATTTT. This sequence encodes CASSQDRGNSGNTIYF.